This T cell receptor (beta chain) was documented in a study of blood T cell repertoires in COVID-19. Per the authors' pipeline: The authors estimated nucleated cell counts from reference gene primer amplification. TCRdb's table, derived via immunoSEQ multiplex PCR, lists solely in-frame clones and lacks some. D and trimming were read from the DNA, whereas the V and J calls and clone size are those reported in that table. The table lists 300,000 to 350,000 clones, 87% of them singletons, with 7.5% to 10% in the top ten. During active infection, Seattle patients enrolled and were then monitored through disease. Germline CDR1 is LGHNT and CDR2 is FRNRAP. CDR3 length equals 15 residues. Trimming left V 4 bases short and J 0 bases short, with 12 bases between.

Sequencing was carried out using peripheral blood. The chain carries TRBV12-5 and TRBJ1-2, with unresolved D. The sequence was collected from a man younger than 45 with COVID-19, enrolled during active disease. The CDR3 here is CASGSPFESNYGYTF. The CDR3 DNA reads as TGTGCTAGTGGTTCGCCTTTTGAGTCTAACTATGGCTACACCTTC.